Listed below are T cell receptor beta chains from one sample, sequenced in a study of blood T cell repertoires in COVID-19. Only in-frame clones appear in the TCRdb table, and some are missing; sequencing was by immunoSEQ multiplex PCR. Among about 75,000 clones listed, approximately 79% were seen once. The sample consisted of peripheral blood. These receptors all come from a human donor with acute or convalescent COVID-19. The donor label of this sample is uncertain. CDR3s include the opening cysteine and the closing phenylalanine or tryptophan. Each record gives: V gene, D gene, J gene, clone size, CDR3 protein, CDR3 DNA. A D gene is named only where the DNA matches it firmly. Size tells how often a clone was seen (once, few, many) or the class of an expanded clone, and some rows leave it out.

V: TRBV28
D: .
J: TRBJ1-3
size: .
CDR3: CASIKDSAGNTIYF
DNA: TGTGCCAGCATTAAGGACAGCGCTGGAAACACCATATATTTT

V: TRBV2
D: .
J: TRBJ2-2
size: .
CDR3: CASSPISGELFF
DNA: TGTGCCAGCAGCCCGATCAGCGGGGAGCTGTTTTTT

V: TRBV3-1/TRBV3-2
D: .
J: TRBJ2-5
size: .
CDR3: CASSARETQYF
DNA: TGTGCCAGCAGCGCCCGGGAGACCCAGTACTTC

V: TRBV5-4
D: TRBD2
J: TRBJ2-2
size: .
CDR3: CASSRELAGGVKLFF
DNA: TGTGCCAGCAGCCGAGAACTAGCGGGGGGTGTGAAGCTGTTTTTT

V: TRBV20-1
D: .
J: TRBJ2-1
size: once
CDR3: CSASRGSYNEQFF
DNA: TGCAGTGCTAGTAGGGGATCCTACAATGAGCAGTTCTTC

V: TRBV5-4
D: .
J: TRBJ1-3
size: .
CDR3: CASSPQGSGNTIYF
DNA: TGTGCCAGCAGCCCACAGGGCTCTGGAAACACCATATATTTT

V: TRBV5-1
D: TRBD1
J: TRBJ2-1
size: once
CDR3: CASSAQGDPYNEQFF
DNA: TGCGCCAGCAGCGCACAGGGGGATCCTTACAATGAGCAGTTCTTC

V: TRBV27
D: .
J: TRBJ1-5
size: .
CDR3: CASSLAGSSQPQHF
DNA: TGTGCCAGCAGTTTAGCAGGGTCGAGTCAGCCCCAGCATTTT

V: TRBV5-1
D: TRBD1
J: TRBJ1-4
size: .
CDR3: CASSPDRGREKLFF
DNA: TGCGCCAGCAGCCCGGACAGGGGGCGGGAAAAACTGTTTTTT

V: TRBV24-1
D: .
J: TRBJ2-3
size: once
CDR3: CATSDLGGAGTDTQYF
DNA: TGTGCCACCAGTGATCTTGGCGGTGCAGGCACAGATACGCAGTATTTT

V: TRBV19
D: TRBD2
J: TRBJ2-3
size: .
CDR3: CASSLGRGADTQYF
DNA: TGTGCCAGTAGTCTCGGGAGGGGGGCAGATACGCAGTATTTT

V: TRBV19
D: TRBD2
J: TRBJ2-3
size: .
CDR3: CASTSGTSGRALDTQYF
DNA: TGTGCCAGTACCTCCGGGACTAGCGGGAGGGCCCTAGATACGCAGTATTTT

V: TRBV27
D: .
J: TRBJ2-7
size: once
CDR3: CASSLKGMEDYEQYF
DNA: TGTGCCAGCAGTTTAAAGGGAATGGAGGACTACGAGCAGTACTTC

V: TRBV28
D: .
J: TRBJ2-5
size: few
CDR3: CASNLARETQYF
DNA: TGTGCCAGCAATCTAGCCCGGGAGACCCAGTACTTC